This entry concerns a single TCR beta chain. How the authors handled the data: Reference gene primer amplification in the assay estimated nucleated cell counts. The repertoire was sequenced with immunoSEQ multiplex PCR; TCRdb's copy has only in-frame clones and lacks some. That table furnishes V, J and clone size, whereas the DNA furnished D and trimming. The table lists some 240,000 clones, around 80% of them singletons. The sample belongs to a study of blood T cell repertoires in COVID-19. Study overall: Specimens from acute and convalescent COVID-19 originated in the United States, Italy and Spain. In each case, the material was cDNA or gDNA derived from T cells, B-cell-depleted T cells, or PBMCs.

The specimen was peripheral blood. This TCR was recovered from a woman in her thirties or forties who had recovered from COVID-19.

CDR3 sequence (DNA): TGTGCCAGCAGTTACAGTAGAGCCTCTGAAGCTTTCTTT. Protein product: CASSYSRASEAFF. The chain has TRBV6-2 or TRBV6-3 and TRBJ1-1; no clear D. The V and J ends lost 2 bases and 6 bases respectively, with 10 bases between them. CDR3 length: 13 residues. Germline loops: CDR1 MNHEY, CDR2 SVGEGT.